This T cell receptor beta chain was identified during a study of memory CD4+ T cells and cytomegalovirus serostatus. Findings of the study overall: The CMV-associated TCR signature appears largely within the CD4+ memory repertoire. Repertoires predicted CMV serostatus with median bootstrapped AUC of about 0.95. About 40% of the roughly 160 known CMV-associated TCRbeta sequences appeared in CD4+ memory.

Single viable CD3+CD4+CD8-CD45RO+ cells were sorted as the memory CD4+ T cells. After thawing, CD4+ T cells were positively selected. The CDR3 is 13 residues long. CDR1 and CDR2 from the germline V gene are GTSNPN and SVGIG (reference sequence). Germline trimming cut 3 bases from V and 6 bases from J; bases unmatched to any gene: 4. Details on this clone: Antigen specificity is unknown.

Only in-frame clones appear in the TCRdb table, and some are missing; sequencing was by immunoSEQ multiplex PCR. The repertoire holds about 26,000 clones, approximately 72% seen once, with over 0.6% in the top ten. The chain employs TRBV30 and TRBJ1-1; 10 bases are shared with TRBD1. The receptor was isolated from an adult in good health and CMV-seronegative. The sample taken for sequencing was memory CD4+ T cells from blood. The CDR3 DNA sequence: TGTGCCTGGAGCAGACAGGGGGCCCCTGAAGCTTTCTTT. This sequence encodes CAWSRQGAPEAFF. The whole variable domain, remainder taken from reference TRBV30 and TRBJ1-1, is SQTIHQWPATLVQPVGSPLSLECTVEGTSNPNLYWYRQAAGRGLQLLFYSVGIGQISSEVPQNLSASRPQDRQFILSSKKLLLSDSGFYLCAWSRQGAPEAFFGQGTRLTVV.